The 10 T cell receptor beta chains below come from one sample, sequenced in a study of T-cell reconstitution after alpha-beta-depleted transplantation in children. Unique molecular identifiers were used in preparing the TCRbeta library. TCRdb analysed the PCR reads with MiXCR anew, one entry per CDR3 protein. Among 700,000 to 850,000 distinct CDR3 sequences listed, approximately 15% were seen once. The input for sequencing was PBMCs, mostly from graft donor cells, taken 360 days after TCRalphabeta/CD19-depleted stem cell transplant. Every receptor here comes from a male patient younger than 18 who had a stem cell transplant for acute lymphoblastic leukemia, so the T cells may come from the graft donor.

This clonotype was seen only once. This chain links TRBV14 with TRBJ2-3; 9 bases map to TRBD2. This CDR3 has 17 amino acids. Germline V CDR1 and CDR2: SGHDN, FVKESK. The J segment lost 1 base and the V segment lost 3 bases, leaving 8 bases of the junction unmatched. The CDR3 is CASSHPTLAGGTDTQYF. CDR3 coding DNA: TGTGCCAGCAGCCATCCCACCTTAGCGGGGGGCACAGATACGCAGTATTTT.

This chain joins TRBV4-1 and TRBJ2-1; D perhaps matches TRBD2 (6 bases). This CDR3 spans 17 amino acids. V lost 1 base to trimming and J lost 0 bases, with 13 bases between them. Germline V gives CDR1 MGHRA, CDR2 YSYEKL. CDR3 sequence: CASSQGGTTSSYNEQFF. The CDR3, as DNA: TGCGCCAGCAGCCAAGGGGGTACGACTAGCTCCTACAATGAGCAGTTCTTC.

J is TRBJ1-1 and V is TRBV27; the match to TRBD1 covers 8 bases. The CDR3 runs to 14 residues. Trimming at V came to 4 bases and at J to 4 bases, leaving 5 bases not matched to a gene. Germline V gene data show CDR1 as MNHEY and CDR2 as SMNVEV (reference sequence). CDR3 sequence (DNA): TGTGCCAGCAGTTGGAGGACAGGGTTCACTGAAGCTTTCTTT. Residues: CASSWRTGFTEAFF.

In its sample, this clonotype was seen many times. The rearrangement joins TRBV13 to TRBJ2-7, with 7 bases fitting TRBD2. The trim removed 9 bases at V and 1 base at J, leaving 12 bases unmatched. There are 15 residues in the CDR3. CDR1 and CDR2 from the germline V gene are PRHDT and FYEKMQ (reference sequence). CDR3 protein: CASRPNGRESYEQYF. In DNA, the CDR3 is TGTGCCAGTAGACCTAATGGGAGGGAATCCTACGAGCAGTACTTC.

This clonotype has more than one count but fewer than ten. CDR3 residues: CAWSVPPGVGEQFF. CDR3 DNA: TGTGCCTGGAGTGTACCCCCCGGGGTAGGTGAGCAGTTCTTC. The chain has TRBV30 and TRBJ2-1, with D perhaps matching TRBD2 (5 bases). CDR3 length: 14 amino acids. Germline-derived CDR1 and CDR2 are GTSNPN and SVGIG (reference sequence). The germline V and J ends were trimmed by 0 bases and 9 bases, with 15 bases remaining between them. Variable domain in full (rest from reference TRBV30 and TRBJ2-1): SQTIHQWPATLVQPVGSPLSLECTVEGTSNPNLYWYRQAAGRGLQLLFYSVGIGQISSEVPQNLSASRPQDRQFILSSKKLLLSDSGFYLCAWSVPPGVGEQFFGPGTRLTVL.

V is TRBV25-1 and J is TRBJ2-3, with no clear D. Germline CDR1 reads MGHDK; CDR2 reads SYGVNS. The CDR3 sequence is 13 residues long. V lost 7 bases and J 0 bases, leaving 8 bases between the germline ends. This CDR3 is CASNQGSTDTQYF. Here the CDR3 DNA reads TGTGCCAGCAACCAAGGGAGCACAGATACGCAGTATTTT. Full variable domain (outside the CDR3, taken from reference TRBV25-1 and TRBJ2-3): EADIYQTPRYLVIGTGKKITLECSQTMGHDKMYWYQQDPGMELHLIHYSYGVNSTEKGDLSSESTVSRIRTEHFPLTLESARPSHTSQYLCASNQGSTDTQYFGPGTRLTVL.

This chain uses TRBV7-9 with TRBJ2-5; 8 positions agree with TRBD1. The V and J ends lost 4 bases and 6 bases, in that order; junction bases with no gene match: 4. This CDR3 spans 13 amino acids. Germline lookup yields CDR1 SEHNR and CDR2 FQNEAQ (reference sequence). This CDR3 is CASSSWTGKTQYF. In DNA form, the CDR3 reads TGTGCCAGCAGCTCCTGGACAGGGAAGACCCAGTACTTC.

In this sample, this clonotype turned up many times. The V gene is TRBV28, the J gene TRBJ1-6; perhaps TRBD1 as D (6 bases). Germline V lookup: CDR1 MDHEN, CDR2 SYDVKM. Trimming removed 3 bases from V and 9 bases from J, with 12 bases in between. This CDR3 is built from 14 residues. In DNA form, the CDR3 reads TGTGCCAGCAGTTTGGCGACAGGCTTTTCACCCCTCCACTTT. Translating gives CASSLATGFSPLHF. The complete variable domain, with remaining parts taken from reference TRBV28 and TRBJ1-6, reads DVKVTQSSRYLVKRTGEKVFLECVQDMDHENMFWYRQDPGLGLRLIYFSYDVKMKEKGDIPEGYSVSREKKERFSLILESASTNQTSMYLCASSLATGFSPLHFGNGTRLTVT.

This rearrangement joins TRBV30 to TRBJ2-2; 7 nucleotides agree with TRBD2. V was pared by 7 bases and J by 4 bases, with 6 bases of the junction left unmatched. The CDR3 sequence is 13 residues long. Germline CDR1 reads GTSNPN; CDR2 reads SVGIG (reference sequence). The CDR3 nucleotides are TGTGCCTCCCGGGACTACGTCACCGGGGAGCTGTTTTTT. It codes for CASRDYVTGELFF.

The chain is built from TRBV15 and TRBJ1-2, with 7 bases fitting TRBD1. The CDR3 spans 14 residues. Germline CDR1 reads LNHNV; CDR2 reads YYDKDF (reference sequence). V shed 2 bases, J shed 8 bases, and the junction held 8 bases outside the gene matches. The CDR3 here is CATSRSPRQGGYTF. In nucleotides, the CDR3 is TGTGCCACCAGCAGATCCCCCCGACAGGGCGGCTACACCTTC.